This T cell receptor beta chain was captured in a study of T cells in lung cancer brain metastases. Overall study context: Most patients, eighteen of the 20, got no therapy between primary and metastasis resection.

Comment on this clone: Antigen: not known.

Paired samples had equal genomic DNA input, ranging about 2 to 4.92 ug. The assay was immunoSEQ multiplex PCR, and TCRdb's table has in-frame clones only and misses some. The repertoire holds 5,000 or so clones, with approximately 86% as singletons. The CDR3 totals 15 residues. Germline CDR1 SGHVS, CDR2 FNYEAQ. V was shortened by 0 bases and J by 5 bases, with 14 bases between the two germline ends. Findings and caveats of the study: Most clones were lesion-specific, with limited overlap between paired lesions (Morisita around 0.24). Compared with paired primaries, brain metastases showed fewer unique productive clones (1540 versus 4551).

Sample: tumor tissue from the primary lung tumor. The TCR originated in a man aged 65 to 79 with non-small cell lung cancer. The chain recombines TRBV7-6 with TRBJ2-7; D tentatively fits TRBD1 or TRBD2 (6 bases each). The CDR3 nucleotides are TGTGCCAGCAGCTTAGCAGAGGGGGGATGGAACGAGCAGTACTTC. Translated: CASSLAEGGWNEQYF.